These 18 T cell receptor beta chains were all obtained from the same sample, sequenced in a study of blood T cell repertoires in COVID-19. Profiling relied on immunoSEQ multiplex PCR, and the TCRdb table lists in-frame clones only, not all of them. The table lists under 300,000 clones, more than 85% of them singletons. Sample: peripheral blood. The receptors originated from a woman in her 70s with active or convalescent COVID-19.

About this clone itself: A read error may produce the germline difference seen at one junction end. The rearrangement uses TRBV11-2 and TRBJ2-7; 16 bases agree with TRBD2. Germline assignment: CDR1 SGHAT and CDR2 FQNNGV. The CDR3 runs 18 residues. The CDR3: CASTLTGTSGGAGYEQYF. CDR3 coding DNA: TGTGCCAGCACCTTAACCGGGACTAGCGGGGGGGCCGGTTACGAGCAGTACTTC.

V is TRBV6-5 and J is TRBJ1-4; no firm D call. V lost 2 bases, J lost 8 bases, and 15 bases lay in between. The length of the CDR3 is 15 residues. Per the germline V gene, CDR1 is MNHEY and CDR2 is SVGAGI. The CDR3: CASSYAQWASEKLFF. The CDR3, as DNA: TGTGCCAGCAGTTACGCCCAATGGGCGTCGGAAAAACTGTTTTTT.

The gene calls are TRBV5-1 and TRBJ1-2, with D tentatively TRBD1 (5 bases). Germline CDR1 reads SGHRS; CDR2 reads YFSETQ. V gave up 2 bases and J gave up 4 bases, with 15 bases separating them. The CDR3 runs 15 residues. The CDR3 protein is CASSLQDLGRYGYTF. The CDR3 region has the DNA TGCGCCAGCAGCTTACAGGATCTTGGCCGCTATGGCTACACCTTC.

V and J are TRBV5-8 and TRBJ1-3, with a weak D call TRBD1 (5 bases). There are 15 residues in the CDR3. Per the germline V gene, CDR1 is SGHTS and CDR2 is YDEGEE. Trimming pared 4 bases from V and 2 bases from J, leaving 13 bases between. CDR3 in amino acids: CASSPQGGPGNTIYF. For the CDR3, the DNA is TGTGCCAGCAGCCCGCAGGGAGGGCCTGGAAACACCATATATTTT.

This clone showed up just a few times. This chain joins TRBV15 and TRBJ1-4; 7 nucleotides agree with TRBD1. CDR3 length equals 14 residues. Per the germline V gene, CDR1 is LNHNV and CDR2 is YYDKDF (reference sequence). V gave up 5 bases and J gave up 6 bases; unmatched junction bases: 6. CDR3 coding DNA: TGTGCCACCAGCTTGACAGGGAATTATGAAAAACTGTTTTTT. This codes for CATSLTGNYEKLFF. The full variable domain, rest sourced from reference TRBV15 and TRBJ1-4, is DAMVIQNPRYQVTQFGKPVTLSCSQTLNHNVMYWYQQKSSQAPKLLFHYYDKDFNNEADTPDNFQSRRPNTSFCFLDIRSPGLGDTAMYLCATSLTGNYEKLFFGSGTQLSVL.

This sequence joins TRBV9 and TRBJ2-5, with TRBD2 identical over 7 bases. Per the germline V gene, CDR1 is SGDLS and CDR2 is YYNGEE. This CDR3 spans 16 amino acids. Trimming at V came to 7 bases and at J to 5 bases, leaving 17 bases not matched to a gene. In DNA form, the CDR3 reads TGTGCCAGCGGGGAGGGGCGGGCGACCCCGCGGGAGACCCAGTACTTC. The encoded protein is CASGEGRATPRETQYF. Drawing the rest from reference TRBV9 and TRBJ2-5, the complete variable domain is DSGVTQTPKHLITATGQRVTLRCSPRSGDLSVYWYQQSLDQGLQFLIQYYNGEERAKGNILERFSAQQFPDLHSELNLSSLELGDSALYFCASGEGRATPRETQYFGPGTRLLVL.

The V call is TRBV7-3, the J call TRBJ2-1; TRBD2 might be the D (6 bases). Germline V gene data show CDR1 as SGHTA and CDR2 as FQGTGA. This CDR3 is built from 15 residues. Trimming pared 1 base from V and 9 bases from J, leaving 16 bases between. Here the CDR3 DNA reads TGTGCCAGCAGCTTAAGCGGGGCCCCCGTAGGTGAGCAGTTCTTC. Translated: CASSLSGAPVGEQFF.

This clone has a handful of counts. The CDR3 DNA reads TGTGCCAGCAGCATAGTACGGGACAGGGGCTCACCCCTCCACTTT. Protein sequence: CASSIVRDRGSPLHF. This chain links TRBV5-4 with TRBJ1-6; TRBD1 matches 10 bases. V was clipped by 4 bases and J by 10 bases; unmatched bases: 8. CDR3 size: 15 residues. CDR1 SGHNT and CDR2 YYREEE come from the germline V gene (reference sequence). Supplemented by reference TRBV5-4 and TRBJ1-6, the full variable domain reads ETGVTQSPTHLIKTRGQQVTLRCSSQSGHNTVSWYQQALGQGPQFIFQYYREEENGRGNFPPRFSGLQFPNYSSELNVNALELDDSALYLCASSIVRDRGSPLHFGNGTRLTVT.

The genes are TRBV18 and TRBJ2-5; D ambiguous. V lost 6 bases and J 0 bases, leaving 5 bases between the germline ends. This CDR3 spans 12 amino acids. Germline CDR1 is KGHSH and CDR2 is LQKENI. The CDR3 reads CASSPYQETQYF. The CDR3 nucleotides read TGTGCCAGCTCTCCTTACCAAGAGACCCAGTACTTC.

The chain carries TRBV29-1 and TRBJ1-1; D gene unclear. The V gene's germline CDR1 is SQVTM and CDR2 ANQGSEA. CDR3 size: 10 residues. Trimming took 5 bases from V and 2 from J, leaving 3 bases between them. CDR3 nucleotide sequence: TGCAGCGTTCTTAACACTGAAGCTTTCTTT. Its translation is CSVLNTEAFF.

The chain is built from TRBV4-2 and TRBJ2-3, with 11 bases fitting TRBD2. Trimming cost V 0 bases and J 0 bases; bases outside gene matches: 2. Germline lookup yields CDR1 LGHNA and CDR2 YNFKEQ. The CDR3 loop spans 17 amino acids. The CDR3 reads CASSQDLAGGSTDTQYF. CDR3 DNA: TGTGCCAGCAGCCAAGATCTAGCGGGGGGAAGCACAGATACGCAGTATTTT.

DNA for the CDR3: TGTGCCAGCAGCCGACAGGGGTCCGACGAGCAGTACTTC. Translation: CASSRQGSDEQYF. J is TRBJ2-7 and V is TRBV2, with TRBD1 identical over 8 bases. CDR1 SNHLY and CDR2 FYNNEI come from the germline V gene. The V segment lost 6 bases and the J segment 5 bases; nucleotides outside the gene matches: 6. The CDR3 consists of 13 residues.

This chain connects TRBV19 to TRBJ2-2; D is unclear. With 2 bases removed from V and 6 bases from J, the gap between germline ends came to 10 bases. Germline-derived CDR1 and CDR2 are LNHDA and SQIVND (reference sequence). CDR3 length: 14 residues. The CDR3 DNA sequence: TGTGCCAGTAGTATAAGCCGAGGTTCCGGGGAGCTGTTTTTT. This translates into CASSISRGSGELFF.

The chain has TRBV27 and TRBJ2-1, with TRBD2 matching over 9 bases. The germline CDR1 and CDR2 sequences are MNHEY and SMNVEV (reference sequence). V shed 7 bases, J shed 0 bases, and the junction held 13 bases outside the gene matches. This CDR3 region has 18 residues. The DNA for the CDR3 is TGTGCCAGCATGAGGGATAGCGGGGGCCCTAGCTCCTACAATGAGCAGTTCTTC. Translation: CASMRDSGGPSSYNEQFF.

This rearrangement joins TRBV19 to TRBJ1-6; D may be TRBD1 (6 bases). The ends were cut back, 5 bases at V and 2 bases at J, with 10 bases in the middle. The length of the CDR3 is 15 residues. The germline V gene encodes CDR1 LNHDA and CDR2 SQIVND (reference sequence). For the CDR3, the DNA is TGTGCCAGTAGTCCACAGGGAACCTATAATTCACCCCTCCACTTT. This sequence encodes CASSPQGTYNSPLHF.

The rearrangement uses TRBV24-1 and TRBJ1-2, with 9 bases that match TRBD1. The CDR3 extends over 15 amino acids. Trimming cost V 4 bases and J 7 bases; bases outside gene matches: 9. Germline CDR1 and CDR2: KGHDR and SFDVKD. CDR3 residues: CATSETGGAALGYTF. The CDR3 DNA follows: TGTGCCACCAGTGAAACAGGGGGCGCAGCCCTTGGCTACACCTTC.

A single count supports this clone. V gene TRBV2 combines with J gene TRBJ2-7; no clear D. Per germline, CDR1 SNHLY and CDR2 FYNNEI. V lost 6 bases and J lost 0, with 9 bases in between. This CDR3 contains 13 residues. The CDR3 bases are TGTGCCAGCAGGAGGATTAGCTCCTACGAGCAGTACTTC. Protein: CASRRISSYEQYF.

This clone was seen a handful of times. The chain recombines TRBV20-1 with TRBJ1-6; D is possibly TRBD1 (5 bases). Trimming left V 4 bases short and J 7 bases short, with 11 bases between. The CDR3 extends over 13 amino acids. Germline loops: CDR1 DFQATT, CDR2 SNEGSKA (reference sequence). Here the CDR3 DNA reads TGCAGTGCTACTGACAGTAACAATTCACCCCTCCACTTT. Encoded protein: CSATDSNNSPLHF.